Here is one T cell receptor beta chain with its context. Its antigen is currently unknown. Carried by the TCR beta cDNA libraries were unique molecular identifiers. TCRdb reprocessed the PCR reads with MiXCR, giving one entry per CDR3 protein. This sample has approximately 730,000 distinct CDR3 sequences, with around 42% found just once. The record originates from a study of post-analysis software for immune sequencing data. Study context: Courses of disease covered relapsing-remitting, secondary progressive and progressive-relapsing multiple sclerosis. Points from the study as a whole: Samples prepared in the same batch strongly co-clustered by F measure. The normalized Chao1 diversity of multiple sclerosis patients was significantly lower than that of controls. A few TRBV segments appeared more often in patients than in controls, and TRBV5-6, TRBV5-1 and TRBV20-1 were among these.

Germline V gene sequence: CDR1 MDHEN, CDR2 SYDVKM. The CDR3 sequence is 15 residues long. Trimming removed 7 bases from V and 0 bases from J; junction bases left unmatched: 6. Input material: blood. This TCR came from a girl aged 10 to 17 with multiple sclerosis. The chain recombines TRBV28 with TRBJ1-5, with 7 positions matching TRBD1. CDR3 loop: CASTRDSDSNQPQHF. CDR3 sequence (DNA): TGTGCCAGCACCCGGGACAGCGATAGCAATCAGCCCCAGCATTTT.